Listed here is a single TCR delta chain. Its antigen is unidentified. Looked up from germline, CDR1 is TSWWSYY and CDR2 is QGS. CDR3 length: 20 residues. The V end lost 5 bases, the J end lost 4 bases, and 32 bases lay between the germline ends. This sample is drawn from a study of Vδ1+ human thymocytes. General study findings and limits: Unexpected Vdelta2 sequences could cause misinterpretation of bulk repertoire data. In the thymus, TRG and TRD repertoires looked highly polyclonal with Gaussian CDR3 lengths. Thymic delta-chain repertoires held around 20% Vdelta2 sequences and few Vdelta3, despite high sort purity.

RNA was extracted from the cells and then reverse transcribed. CDR3 amplicons came from multiplex PCR with pooled V-gene forward and constant-region reverse primers. TCRdb processed the multiplex PCR reads again with the CATT caller. The sample has tens of thousands of delta-chain clones, about 8% seen once. The receptor was isolated from a child under two years old who had congenital heart surgery. Sequenced input: Vdelta1+ gamma-delta thymocytes from the thymus. Subset specified: FACS-sorted CD3+ TCRalphabeta- TCRVdelta1+ TCRVdelta2- thymocytes. The genes are TRDV1 and TRDJ1; the D gene is possibly TRDD3 (5 bases). CDR3 DNA sequence: TGTGCTCTTGGGAAGCACCCCATCTACGCGGATGGACTTGGGGTCGATAAACTCATCTTT. This sequence encodes CALGKHPIYADGLGVDKLIF.